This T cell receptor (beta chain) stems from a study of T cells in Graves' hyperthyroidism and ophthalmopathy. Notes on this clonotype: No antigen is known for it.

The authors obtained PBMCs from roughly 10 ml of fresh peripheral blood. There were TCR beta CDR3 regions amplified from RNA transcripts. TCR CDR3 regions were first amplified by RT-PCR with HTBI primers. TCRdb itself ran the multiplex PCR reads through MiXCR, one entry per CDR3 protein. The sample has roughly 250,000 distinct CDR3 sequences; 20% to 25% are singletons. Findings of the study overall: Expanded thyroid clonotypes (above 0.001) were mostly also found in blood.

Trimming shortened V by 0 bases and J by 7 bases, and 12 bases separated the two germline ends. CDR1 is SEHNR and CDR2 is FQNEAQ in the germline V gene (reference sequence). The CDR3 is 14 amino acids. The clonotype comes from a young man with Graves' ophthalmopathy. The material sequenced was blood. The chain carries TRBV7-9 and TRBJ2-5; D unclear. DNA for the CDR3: TGTGCCAGCAGCTTAGCTTTTGGTGGCGGGACCCAGTACTTC. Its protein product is CASSLAFGGGTQYF. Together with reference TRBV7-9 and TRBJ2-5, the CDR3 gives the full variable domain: DTGVSQNPRHKITKRGQNVTFRCDPISEHNRLYWYRQTLGQGPEFLTYFQNEAQLEKSRLLSDRFSAERPKGSFSTLEIQRTEQGDSAMYLCASSLAFGGGTQYFGPGTRLLVL.